The 9 T cell receptor beta chains in this list originate from one sample, sequenced in a study of blood T cell repertoires in COVID-19. This table comes from immunoSEQ multiplex PCR, and its TCRdb copy is limited to in-frame clones, with some not included. The sample contains 140,000 to 150,000 clones, about 85% of which appear only once. The source material was peripheral blood. These TCRs come from a woman aged 40 to 50 with active or convalescent COVID-19.

CDR3 loop: CASSLIQGVNTEAFF. The CDR3 region has the DNA TGTGCCAGCAGCCTTATACAGGGGGTGAACACTGAAGCTTTCTTT. This chain connects TRBV7-2 to TRBJ1-1; 8 bases align to TRBD1. With V trimmed by 5 bases and J by 0 bases, 5 bases remained unmatched. CDR1 SGHTA and CDR2 FQGNSA come from the germline V gene. The CDR3 is made up of 15 amino acids.

The V call is TRBV9, the J call TRBJ1-4; D unclear. Per the germline V gene, CDR1 is SGDLS and CDR2 is YYNGEE. Trimming cost V 3 bases and J 0 bases, with 9 bases left between them. The CDR3 runs to 15 residues. The CDR3 region is CASSASLSTNEKLFF. CDR3 in DNA: TGTGCCAGCAGCGCGAGCCTCTCAACTAATGAAAAACTGTTTTTT.

Only one count was recorded for this clone. The V gene is TRBV5-1, the J gene TRBJ1-2; D is undetermined. The CDR3 length is 13 residues. The germline V and J ends were trimmed by 4 bases and 6 bases, with 13 bases remaining between them. Germline V lookup: CDR1 SGHRS, CDR2 YFSETQ. The CDR3 DNA reads TGCGCCAGCAGCGGAGGGAACGGGGATGGCTACACCTTC. It codes for CASSGGNGDGYTF.

By its share, this clone is medium-sized. The chain couples TRBV2 to TRBJ1-1; no firm D call. Germline CDR1 SNHLY, CDR2 FYNNEI. The V and J ends lost 6 bases and 3 bases respectively, with 14 bases between them. This CDR3 region has 14 residues. CDR3 in DNA: TGTGCCAGCAGAGCTCTCGTGGTTGACACTGAAGCTTTCTTT. Protein product: CASRALVVDTEAFF.

This rearrangement joins TRBV4-1 to TRBJ2-1; D is perhaps TRBD2 (6 bases). The germline V gene has CDR1 MGHRA and CDR2 YSYEKL. V lost 3 bases and J 7 bases, leaving 19 bases between the germline ends. The CDR3 is 16 amino acids. This CDR3 is CASSHTPPGGANEQFF. The DNA of the CDR3 is TGCGCCAGCAGCCACACACCGCCCGGCGGGGCAAATGAGCAGTTCTTC.

The CDR3 spells CSVAVGSGANEKLFF. CDR3 DNA sequence: TGCAGCGTCGCGGTGGGGTCCGGGGCTAATGAAAAACTGTTTTTT. This rearrangement joins TRBV29-1 to TRBJ1-4; D is undetermined. The CDR3 totals 15 residues. Germline CDR1 is SQVTM and CDR2 is ANQGSEA. Trimming shortened V by 6 bases and J by 3 bases, and 17 bases separated the two germline ends.

The chain combines TRBV5-1 with TRBJ2-5; tentative D call: TRBD1 (5 bases). Germline V gene sequence: CDR1 SGHRS, CDR2 YFSETQ. This CDR3 region has 15 residues. V lost 0 bases, J lost 5 bases, and 14 bases lay in between. The CDR3 sequence: CASSLDRPPRETQYF. The CDR3 DNA reads as TGCGCCAGCAGCTTGGACAGGCCCCCTCGGGAGACCCAGTACTTC. Looking up the rest from reference TRBV5-1 and TRBJ2-5 gives the full variable domain: KAGVTQTPRYLIKTRGQQVTLSCSPISGHRSVSWYQQTPGQGLQFLFEYFSETQRNKGNFPGRFSGRQFSNSRSEMNVSTLELGDSALYLCASSLDRPPRETQYFGPGTRLLVL.

V usage is TRBV24-1 and J usage is TRBJ2-7, with no clear D. Germline V gene lookup returns CDR1 KGHDR and CDR2 SFDVKD. V was clipped by 5 bases and J by 0 bases, with 10 bases between them. The CDR3 contains 14 residues. In DNA, the CDR3 is TGTGCCACCAGTGGTTCCCCGGGCTCCTACGAGCAGTACTTC. Translation: CATSGSPGSYEQYF.

Here the CDR3 DNA reads TGTGCCAGCAGCTTAGGGACAATGAACACCGGGGAGCTGTTTTTT. Translation: CASSLGTMNTGELFF. The rearrangement uses TRBV7-2 and TRBJ2-2; perhaps TRBD1 as D (5 bases). There are 15 residues in the CDR3. V was pared by 1 base and J by 1 base, with 7 bases between. Per the germline V gene, CDR1 is SGHTA and CDR2 is FQGNSA.